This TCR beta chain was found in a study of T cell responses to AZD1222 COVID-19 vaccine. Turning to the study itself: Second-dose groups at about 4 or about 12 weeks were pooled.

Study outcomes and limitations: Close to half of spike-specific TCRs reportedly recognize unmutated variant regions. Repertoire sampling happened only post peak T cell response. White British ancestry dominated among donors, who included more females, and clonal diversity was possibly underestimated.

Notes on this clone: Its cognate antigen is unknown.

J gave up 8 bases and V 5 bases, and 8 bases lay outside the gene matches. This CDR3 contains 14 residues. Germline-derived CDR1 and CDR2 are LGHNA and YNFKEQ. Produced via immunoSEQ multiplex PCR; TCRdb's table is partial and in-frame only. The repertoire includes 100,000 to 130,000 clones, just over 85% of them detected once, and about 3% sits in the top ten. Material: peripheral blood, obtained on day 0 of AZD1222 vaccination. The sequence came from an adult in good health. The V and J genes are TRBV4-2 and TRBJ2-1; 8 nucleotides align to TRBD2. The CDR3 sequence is CASSSGTSTYEQFF. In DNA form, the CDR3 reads TGTGCCAGCAGCTCCGGGACTAGTACTTATGAGCAGTTCTTC.